This T cell receptor (beta chain) was observed in a study of cytomegalovirus exposure and HLA in healthy donors. Study at large: A subsequent analysis stated that the 120 or so validation repertoires were run on the same platform as the approximately 710 first-cohort repertoires.

TCRdb's copy holds only in-frame clones and misses some; the assay was immunoSEQ multiplex PCR. The repertoire holds about 170,000 clones, with around 96% as singletons. Study-wide points: Cytomegalovirus-associated status was assigned to 164 TCR beta chains.

On this clone: The antigen remains unidentified.

The receptor was derived from a woman under 30 in good health and CMV-seronegative. Material for sequencing was PBMCs.

The CDR3: CAWSGDSGGQPQHF. Written as DNA, the CDR3 is TGTGCCTGGAGTGGCGACAGTGGCGGTCAGCCCCAGCATTTT. The chain has TRBV30 and TRBJ1-5; a possible D gene is TRBD1 (5 bases). Trimming cost V 1 base and J 6 bases, with 13 bases left between them. The CDR3 totals 14 residues. The germline gives CDR1 GTSNPN, CDR2 SVGIG (reference sequence).